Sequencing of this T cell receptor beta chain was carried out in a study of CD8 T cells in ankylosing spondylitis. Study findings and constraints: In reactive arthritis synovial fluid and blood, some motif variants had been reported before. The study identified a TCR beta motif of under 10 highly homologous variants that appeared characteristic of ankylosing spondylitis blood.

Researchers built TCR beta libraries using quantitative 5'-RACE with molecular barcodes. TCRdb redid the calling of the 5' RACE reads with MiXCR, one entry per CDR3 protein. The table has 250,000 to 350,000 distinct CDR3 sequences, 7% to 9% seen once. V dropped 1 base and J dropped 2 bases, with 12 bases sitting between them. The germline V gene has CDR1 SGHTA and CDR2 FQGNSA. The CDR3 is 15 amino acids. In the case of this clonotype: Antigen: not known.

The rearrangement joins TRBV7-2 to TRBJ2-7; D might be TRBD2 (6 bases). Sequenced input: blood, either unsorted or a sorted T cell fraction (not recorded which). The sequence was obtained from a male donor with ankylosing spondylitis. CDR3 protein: CASSLGGGNPYEQYF. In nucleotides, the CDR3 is TGTGCCAGCAGCTTAGGTGGGGGGAATCCCTACGAGCAGTACTTC. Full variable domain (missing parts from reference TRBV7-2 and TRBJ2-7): GAGVSQSPSNKVTEKGKDVELRCDPISGHTALYWYRQSLGQGLEFLIYFQGNSAPDKSGLPSDRFSAERTGGSVSTLTIQRTQQEDSAVYLCASSLGGGNPYEQYFGPGTRLTVT.